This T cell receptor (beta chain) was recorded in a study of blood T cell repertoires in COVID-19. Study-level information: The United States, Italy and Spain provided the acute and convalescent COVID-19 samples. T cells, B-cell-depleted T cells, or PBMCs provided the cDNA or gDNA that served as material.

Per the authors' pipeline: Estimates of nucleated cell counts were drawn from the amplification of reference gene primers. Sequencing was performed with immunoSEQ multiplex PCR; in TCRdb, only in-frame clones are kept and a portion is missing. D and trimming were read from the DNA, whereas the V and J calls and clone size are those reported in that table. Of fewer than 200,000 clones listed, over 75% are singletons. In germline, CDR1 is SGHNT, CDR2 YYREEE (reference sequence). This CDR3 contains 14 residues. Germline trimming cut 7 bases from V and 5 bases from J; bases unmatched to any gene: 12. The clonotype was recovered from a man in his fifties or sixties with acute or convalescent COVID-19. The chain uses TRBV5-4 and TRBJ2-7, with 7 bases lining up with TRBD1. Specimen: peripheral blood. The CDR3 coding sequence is TGTGCCAGCCACCTGAGGGCAGGGGGAGACGAGCAGTACTTC. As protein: CASHLRAGGDEQYF. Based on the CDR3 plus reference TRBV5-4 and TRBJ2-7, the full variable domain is ETGVTQSPTHLIKTRGQQVTLRCSSQSGHNTVSWYQQALGQGPQFIFQYYREEENGRGNFPPRFSGLQFPNYSSELNVNALELDDSALYLCASHLRAGGDEQYFGPGTRLTVT.